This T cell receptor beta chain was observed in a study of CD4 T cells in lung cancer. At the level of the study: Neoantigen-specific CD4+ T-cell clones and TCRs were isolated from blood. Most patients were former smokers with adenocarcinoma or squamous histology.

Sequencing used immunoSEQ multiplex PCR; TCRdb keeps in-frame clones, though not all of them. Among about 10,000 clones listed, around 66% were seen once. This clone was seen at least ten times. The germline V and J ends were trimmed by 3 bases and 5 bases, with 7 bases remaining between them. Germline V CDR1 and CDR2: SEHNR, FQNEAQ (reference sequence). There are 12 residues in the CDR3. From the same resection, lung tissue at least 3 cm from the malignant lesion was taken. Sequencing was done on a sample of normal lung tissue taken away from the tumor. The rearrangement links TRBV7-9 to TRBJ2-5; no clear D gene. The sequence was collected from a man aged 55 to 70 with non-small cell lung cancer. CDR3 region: CASSLSFETQYF. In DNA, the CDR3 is TGTGCCAGCAGCTTGTCTTTTGAGACCCAGTACTTC.